This entry lists 29 T cell receptor beta chains sequenced from one sample in a study of cytomegalovirus exposure and HLA in healthy donors. The PCR contained 60 Vbeta and 13 Jbeta primers. Clones were read by immunoSEQ multiplex PCR, and TCRdb kept only the in-frame ones, dropping some. This repertoire shows under 150,000 clones, 73% found once; its top ten account for about an eighth. The sample consisted of PBMCs. All receptors derive from a human donor in good health.

CDR3 protein: CASSLNRGSYNSPLHF. In DNA, the CDR3 is TGTGCCAGCAGCCTTAACCGGGGATCCTATAATTCACCCCTCCACTTT. The chain carries TRBV4-2 and TRBJ1-6; D is undetermined. V was shortened by 4 bases and J by 1 base, with 11 bases between the two germline ends. The CDR3 is made up of 16 amino acids. Per germline, CDR1 LGHNA and CDR2 YNFKEQ.

The CDR3 here is CASTGTFGLATYEQYF. The CDR3 DNA reads as TGTGCCAGCACGGGAACCTTCGGACTAGCCACCTACGAGCAGTACTTC. The rearrangement uses TRBV27 and TRBJ2-7, with 8 bases that match TRBD2. The CDR3 extends over 16 amino acids. The V gene end was trimmed by 7 bases and the J gene end by 2 bases; junction bases not matched to a gene: 13. The germline gives CDR1 MNHEY, CDR2 SMNVEV (reference sequence).

The chain links TRBV7-9 to TRBJ2-1; 7 nucleotides line up with TRBD2. Germline loops: CDR1 SEHNR, CDR2 FQNEAQ (reference sequence). The CDR3 extends over 14 amino acids. V shed 7 bases, J shed 0 bases, and the junction held 3 bases outside the gene matches. The chain's CDR3 is CASKRDGSYNEQFF. The CDR3, as DNA: TGTGCCAGCAAGCGGGACGGCTCCTACAATGAGCAGTTCTTC.

The chain joins TRBV9 to TRBJ1-2, with 8 bases fitting TRBD1. J gave up 3 bases and V 4 bases, and 11 bases lay outside the gene matches. From germline, CDR1 is SGDLS and CDR2 YYNGEE. This CDR3 comprises 16 residues. The CDR3 is CASSSLDRAKYYGYTF. CDR3 bases: TGTGCCAGCAGCTCCCTGGACAGGGCCAAGTACTATGGCTACACCTTC.

This clone was observed a handful of times. The chain employs TRBV5-1 and TRBJ1-1; tentatively, D is TRBD1 (5 bases). Trimming took 4 bases from V and 5 from J, leaving 15 bases between them. CDR3 size: 14 residues. Germline values: CDR1 SGHRS, CDR2 YFSETQ. Here the CDR3 DNA reads TGCGCCAGCAGCATGACGCCTCGGGGGACTGAAGCTTTCTTT. Its translation: CASSMTPRGTEAFF.

The chain couples TRBV5-1 to TRBJ1-2, with 9 bases lining up with TRBD1. J gave up 2 bases and V 4 bases, and 6 bases lay outside the gene matches. This CDR3 is 15 amino acids long. Germline V gene data show CDR1 as SGHRS and CDR2 as YFSETQ. CDR3 nucleotides: TGCGCCAGCAGCGGGACCGGGACAGGGAACTATGGCTACACCTTC. It translates to CASSGTGTGNYGYTF.

This clone was detected a few times. This chain links TRBV18 with TRBJ1-4; no reliable D call. Germline V CDR1 and CDR2: KGHSH, LQKENI. Trimming cost V 6 bases and J 4 bases, with 9 bases left between them. The CDR3 covers 13 residues. CDR3 amino acids: CASSIGGNEKLFF. In DNA, the CDR3 is TGTGCCAGCTCGATAGGCGGTAATGAAAAACTGTTTTTT.

This chain joins TRBV4-2 and TRBJ1-6; 8 bases line up with TRBD1. Trimming at V came to 3 bases and at J to 5 bases, leaving 6 bases not matched to a gene. Germline values: CDR1 LGHNA, CDR2 YNFKEQ. CDR3 length: 16 residues. CDR3 region: CASSHPPGQDNSPLHF. The DNA for the CDR3 is TGTGCCAGCAGCCACCCACCGGGACAGGATAATTCACCCCTCCACTTT.

V and J are TRBV5-4 and TRBJ2-1; 9 bases align to TRBD2. The CDR3 is 15 amino acids. V lost 2 bases, J lost 5 bases, and 5 bases stayed unmatched. Germline values: CDR1 SGHNT, CDR2 YYREEE (reference sequence). The CDR3 DNA sequence: TGTGCCAGCAGCTTTATAGCGGGGGCCAACAATGAGCAGTTCTTC. It encodes CASSFIAGANNEQFF.

The CDR3 coding sequence is TGTGCCAGCAGCTTACAGGGGAGGGACACTGAAGCTTTCTTT. Amino acids: CASSLQGRDTEAFF. The chain couples TRBV7-9 to TRBJ1-1, with TRBD1 as a possible D gene (6 bases). CDR3 length: 14 amino acids. CDR1 and CDR2 (germline): SEHNR, FQNEAQ (reference sequence). V shed 2 bases and J shed 3 bases, with 10 bases lying between them.

This chain connects TRBV5-4 to TRBJ2-7; 9 bases match TRBD1. Germline V gene lookup returns CDR1 SGHNT and CDR2 YYREEE (reference sequence). The CDR3 covers 14 residues. V shed 0 bases, J shed 2 bases, and the junction held 0 bases outside the gene matches. Here the CDR3 reads CASSLGDRAYEQYF. The CDR3 DNA reads as TGTGCCAGCAGCTTGGGGGACAGGGCCTACGAGCAGTACTTC.

V is TRBV5-1 and J is TRBJ2-3; D is undetermined. CDR3 length equals 14 residues. The germline V and J ends were trimmed by 5 bases and 0 bases, with 10 bases remaining between them. Germline values: CDR1 SGHRS, CDR2 YFSETQ. The CDR3 reads CASRVQPSTDTQYF. The CDR3, as DNA: TGCGCCAGCAGAGTACAGCCTAGCACAGATACGCAGTATTTT.

CDR3 loop: CASSPMTGRDEQYF. DNA of the CDR3: TGTGCCAGCAGCCCCATGACAGGGCGGGACGAGCAGTACTTC. The V call is TRBV5-5, the J call TRBJ2-7; 7 nucleotides line up with TRBD1. This CDR3 contains 14 residues. Trimming removed 4 bases from V and 5 bases from J; junction bases left unmatched: 9. CDR1 SGHKS and CDR2 YYEKEE come from the germline V gene (reference sequence).

With regard to this clone: It is likely a read error, because the conserved phenylalanine at the end of the CDR3 is missing. This sequence joins TRBV9 and TRBJ1-3; 10 nucleotides align to TRBD1. V lost 2 bases, J lost 2 bases, and 7 bases stayed unmatched. The CDR3 extends over 17 amino acids. Germline CDR1 is SGDLS and CDR2 is YYNGEE. The CDR3 loop reads CASSVFGTGATGNTIYV. In DNA form, the CDR3 reads TGTGCCAGCAGCGTTTTCGGGACAGGGGCTACTGGAAACACCATATATGTT.

This clone showed up just a few times. The chain is built from TRBV10-2 and TRBJ2-7, with 8 bases that match TRBD2. Germline assignment: CDR1 WSHSY and CDR2 SAAADI. The length of the CDR3 is 14 residues. J lost 3 bases, V lost 0 bases, and 1 base had no gene match. The CDR3 nucleotides read TGCGCCAGCAGTGAGTCGGGACTAGACTACGAGCAGTACTTC. Amino acids: CASSESGLDYEQYF.

The chain recombines TRBV21-1 with TRBJ1-3; the table names TRBD1, a call not compared with the DNA. TRBV21-1 corresponds to a pseudogene. The CDR3 runs to 14 residues. The chain's CDR3 is CASSTRVSGNTIYF. The DNA for the CDR3 is TGTGCCAGCAGCACCAGGGTCTCTGGAAACACCATATATTTT.

The chain joins TRBV19 to TRBJ1-5; D gene unclear. CDR3 length: 13 amino acids. Germline V gene sequence: CDR1 LNHDA, CDR2 SQIVND (reference sequence). Deletions cut 3 bases from V and 6 bases from J, with 9 bases between. CDR3 region: CASSIPERQPQHF. The CDR3 nucleotides are TGTGCCAGTAGTATTCCAGAACGTCAGCCCCAGCATTTT.

This sequence joins TRBV10-3 and TRBJ2-7; possible D gene TRBD1, 5 bases. CDR1 is ENHRY and CDR2 is SYGVKD in the germline V gene. With 2 bases removed from V and 6 bases from J, the gap between germline ends came to 8 bases. The CDR3 runs 12 residues. The CDR3 nucleotides are TGTGCCATCAGTGAGCAGGGTTCCGAGCAGTACTTC. It translates to CAISEQGSEQYF.

This clone was counted once. The chain is built from TRBV15 and TRBJ2-1, with unresolved D. The V and J ends lost 0 bases and 4 bases respectively, with 10 bases between them. Per the germline V gene, CDR1 is LNHNV and CDR2 is YYDKDF (reference sequence). The CDR3 is 15 residues long. CDR3 nucleotides: TGTGCCACCAGCAGAGATCGAGCGAAATACAATGAGCAGTTCTTC. This gives the protein CATSRDRAKYNEQFF.

Only one count was recorded for this clone. J is TRBJ2-1 and V is TRBV5-5, with TRBD2 matching over 10 bases. This CDR3 is built from 15 residues. Germline V gene lookup returns CDR1 SGHKS and CDR2 YYEKEE (reference sequence). V shed 2 bases and J 10 bases; nucleotides not matched to a gene: 9. CDR3 DNA: TGTGCCAGCAGCTTTTCTAGCGGGGGCCGAACAGAGCAGTTCTTC. Translation gives CASSFSSGGRTEQFF. The full variable domain, with the rest looked up from reference TRBV5-5 and TRBJ2-1, is DAGVTQSPTHLIKTRGQQVTLRCSPISGHKSVSWYQQVLGQGPQFIFQYYEKEERGRGNFPDRFSARQFPNYSSELNVNALLLGDSALYLCASSFSSGGRTEQFFGPGTRLTVL.

V gene TRBV5-1 combines with J gene TRBJ2-1, with a weak D call TRBD1 (5 bases). The CDR3 loop spans 14 amino acids. Trimming stripped 0 bases from V and 7 bases from J, with 11 bases between. Germline CDR1 and CDR2: SGHRS and YFSETQ. DNA of the CDR3: TGCGCCAGCAGCTTGGCCGACAAGGGGAATGAGCAGTTCTTC. Its protein is CASSLADKGNEQFF.

This clone appeared once. This chain connects TRBV27 to TRBJ1-5; D is unresolved. Germline CDR1 and CDR2: MNHEY and SMNVEV (reference sequence). V lost 2 bases to trimming and J lost 4 bases, with 6 bases between them. The CDR3 is 13 residues long. The CDR3 sequence is CASSLGSNQPQHF. The DNA for the CDR3 is TGTGCCAGCAGTTTAGGTAGTAATCAGCCCCAGCATTTT.

The chain has TRBV28 and TRBJ1-1; 11 nucleotides agree with TRBD1. Germline V CDR1 and CDR2: MDHEN, SYDVKM. J lost 3 bases, V lost 4 bases, and 13 bases had no gene match. This CDR3 region has 18 residues. CDR3 sequence: CASSSPRGQGALHTEAFF. CDR3 nucleotides: TGTGCCAGCAGTTCCCCCCGAGGACAGGGGGCTTTGCACACTGAAGCTTTCTTT. Variable domain in full (rest from reference TRBV28 and TRBJ1-1): DVKVTQSSRYLVKRTGEKVFLECVQDMDHENMFWYRQDPGLGLRLIYFSYDVKMKEKGDIPEGYSVSREKKERFSLILESASTNQTSMYLCASSSPRGQGALHTEAFFGQGTRLTVV.

The V and J genes are TRBV7-9 and TRBJ2-7; 7 bases align to TRBD1. Germline CDR1 and CDR2: SEHNR and FQNEAQ (reference sequence). J was trimmed by 2 bases and V by 6 bases; bases with no gene match: 1. The CDR3 extends over 12 amino acids. Here the CDR3 DNA reads TGTGCCAGCAGTCAGGGGGCCTACGAGCAGTACTTC. It encodes CASSQGAYEQYF.

This chain links TRBV11-1 with TRBJ2-4; possible D gene TRBD2, 5 bases. The CDR3 is made up of 12 amino acids. The germline V gene encodes CDR1 SGHAT and CDR2 FQDESV (reference sequence). V gave up 5 bases and J gave up 6 bases, with 8 bases separating them. In DNA, the CDR3 is TGTGCCAGCAGCCAGGAGGTAAACATTCAGTACTTC. Translating it yields CASSQEVNIQYF.

The chain couples TRBV4-2 to TRBJ1-5; TRBD1 is a possible D gene (5 bases). The CDR3 totals 15 residues. V dropped 3 bases and J dropped 7 bases, with 16 bases sitting between them. Germline V lookup: CDR1 LGHNA, CDR2 YNFKEQ. CDR3 loop: CASSHQTEPPQPQHF. The CDR3 DNA is TGTGCCAGCAGCCATCAGACAGAACCCCCCCAGCCCCAGCATTTT.

The CDR3 DNA is TGTGCCAGCAGCAACCACAGGGATCAGCCCCAGCATTTT. Amino acids: CASSNHRDQPQHF. The rearrangement joins TRBV6-5 to TRBJ1-5; TRBD1 might be the D (6 bases). This CDR3 contains 13 residues. Germline V gene data show CDR1 as MNHEY and CDR2 as SVGAGI. V was shortened by 6 bases and J by 5 bases, with 11 bases between the two germline ends.

This clone has only a few counts. The rearrangement joins TRBV6-6 to TRBJ2-3, with 12 bases aligning to TRBD1. The CDR3 runs to 16 residues. Germline V lookup: CDR1 MNHNY, CDR2 SVGAGI (reference sequence). Germline trimming cut 2 bases from V and 4 bases from J; bases unmatched to any gene: 4. The CDR3 nucleotides are TGTGCCAGCAGTTACGACGGGACAGGGGGCTCAGATACGCAGTATTTT. Translating gives CASSYDGTGGSDTQYF.

This clone has just one count. The CDR3 loop reads CASSFGLLNTEAFF. Written as DNA, the CDR3 is TGTGCCAGCAGCTTTGGACTGTTGAACACTGAAGCTTTCTTT. V gene TRBV11-2 combines with J gene TRBJ1-1; D remains ambiguous. The CDR3 runs 14 residues. V dropped 3 bases and J dropped 0 bases, with 8 bases sitting between them. The germline gives CDR1 SGHAT, CDR2 FQNNGV.